This TCR beta chain was observed in a study of cytomegalovirus exposure and HLA in healthy donors. The wider study: Early released data comprised 80 million to 90 million unique TCRs from HLA-typed donors. Genotyping of roughly 400 donors showed that over 80% belonged to the Caucasian-associated ancestry cluster. Study-wide points: A few CMV-associated chains proved CMV antigen-specific in vitro.

About this clone itself: Its antigen is unknown.

The CDR3 totals 15 residues. The germline gives CDR1 SGHRS, CDR2 YFSETQ. Deletions cut 3 bases from V and 1 base from J, with 14 bases between. In the PCR, 60 Vbeta and 13 Jbeta primers were used. Clones were read by immunoSEQ multiplex PCR, and TCRdb kept only the in-frame ones, dropping some. The data show around 110,000 clones, 55% to 65% seen once. The rearrangement joins TRBV5-1 to TRBJ2-7; D ambiguous. The material sequenced was PBMCs. The source of this sequence is a middle-aged woman in good health and CMV-seropositive. The CDR3 sequence: CASSSISGSSYEQYF. CDR3 DNA sequence: TGCGCCAGCAGCTCAATCTCTGGCAGTTCCTACGAGCAGTACTTC.